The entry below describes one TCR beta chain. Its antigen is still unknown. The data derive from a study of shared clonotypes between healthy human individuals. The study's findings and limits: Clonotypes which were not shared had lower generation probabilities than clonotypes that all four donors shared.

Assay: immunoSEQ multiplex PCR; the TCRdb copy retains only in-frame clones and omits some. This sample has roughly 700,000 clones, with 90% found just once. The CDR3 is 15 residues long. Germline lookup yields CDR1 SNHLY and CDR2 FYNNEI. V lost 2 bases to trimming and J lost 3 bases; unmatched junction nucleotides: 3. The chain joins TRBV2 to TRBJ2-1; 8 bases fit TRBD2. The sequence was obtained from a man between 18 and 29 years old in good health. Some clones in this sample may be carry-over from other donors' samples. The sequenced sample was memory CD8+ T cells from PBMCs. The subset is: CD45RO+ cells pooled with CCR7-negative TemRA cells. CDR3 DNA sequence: TGTGCCAGCAGTGAATCAGCGGGAGTCTACAATGAGCAGTTCTTC. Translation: CASSESAGVYNEQFF. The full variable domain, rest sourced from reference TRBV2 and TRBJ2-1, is EPEVTQTPSHQVTQMGQEVILRCVPISNHLYFYWYRQILGQKVEFLVSFYNNEISEKSEIFDDQFSVERPDGSNFTLKIRSTKLEDSAMYFCASSESAGVYNEQFFGPGTRLTVL.